The sequence of this TCR beta chain was determined in a study of cytomegalovirus exposure and HLA in healthy donors. V gave up 0 bases and J gave up 1 base; unmatched junction bases: 10. This CDR3 has 17 residues. Germline CDR1 SGHDT, CDR2 YYEEEE. PCR was performed using 60 Vbeta and 13 Jbeta primers. Profiling relied on immunoSEQ multiplex PCR, and the TCRdb table lists in-frame clones only, not all of them. The data hold under 200,000 clones, with 70% to 80% observed a single time. This receptor was taken from a man aged 60 to 75 in good health and CMV-seronegative. Material for sequencing was PBMCs. This chain joins TRBV5-6 and TRBJ2-7; TRBD1 aligns across 7 bases. CDR3 residues: CASSLVATGAQSYEQYF. The CDR3 DNA reads as TGTGCCAGCAGCTTGGTGGCCACAGGGGCACAATCCTACGAGCAGTACTTC.